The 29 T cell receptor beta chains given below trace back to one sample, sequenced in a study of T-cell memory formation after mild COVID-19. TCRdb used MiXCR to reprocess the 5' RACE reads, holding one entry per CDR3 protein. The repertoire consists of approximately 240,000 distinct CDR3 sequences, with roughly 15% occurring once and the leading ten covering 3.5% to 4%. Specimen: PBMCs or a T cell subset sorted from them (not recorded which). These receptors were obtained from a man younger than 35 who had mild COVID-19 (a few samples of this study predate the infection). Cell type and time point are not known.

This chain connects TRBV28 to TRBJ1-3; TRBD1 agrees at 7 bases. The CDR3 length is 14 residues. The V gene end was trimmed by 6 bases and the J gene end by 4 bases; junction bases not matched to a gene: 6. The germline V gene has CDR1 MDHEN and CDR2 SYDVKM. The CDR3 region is CASSLQGMGNTIYF. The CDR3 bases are TGTGCCAGCAGCCTACAGGGGATGGGAAACACCATATATTTT.

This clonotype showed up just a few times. CDR3 residues: CASSRDRGFPTDTQYF. The CDR3 nucleotides read TGTGCCAGCAGCCGGGACAGGGGGTTTCCCACAGATACGCAGTATTTT. The chain joins TRBV2 to TRBJ2-3, with 11 bases aligning to TRBD1. The CDR3 consists of 16 residues. Germline assignment: CDR1 SNHLY and CDR2 FYNNEI. With 6 bases clipped from V and 2 bases from J, the junction kept 7 bases outside the gene matches.

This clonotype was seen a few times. Here the CDR3 reads CASSGRGGTEAFF. The CDR3 region has the DNA TGTGCCAGCAGCGGACGGGGAGGCACTGAAGCTTTCTTT. The chain is built from TRBV6-5 and TRBJ1-1; D gene unclear. This CDR3 has 13 amino acids. V lost 6 bases to trimming and J lost 4 bases, with 12 bases between them. Germline lookup yields CDR1 MNHEY and CDR2 SVGAGI.

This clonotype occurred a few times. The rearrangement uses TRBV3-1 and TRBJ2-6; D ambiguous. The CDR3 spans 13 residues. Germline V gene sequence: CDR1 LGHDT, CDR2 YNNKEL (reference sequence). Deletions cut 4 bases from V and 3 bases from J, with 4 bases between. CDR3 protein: CASSPGGANVLTF. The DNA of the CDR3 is TGTGCCAGCAGCCCCGGTGGGGCCAACGTCCTGACTTTC.

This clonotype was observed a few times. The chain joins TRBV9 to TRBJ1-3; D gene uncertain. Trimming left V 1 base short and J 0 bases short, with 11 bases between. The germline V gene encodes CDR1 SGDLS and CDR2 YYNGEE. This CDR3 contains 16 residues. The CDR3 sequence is CASSVNTGFSGNTIYF. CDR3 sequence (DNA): TGTGCCAGCAGCGTAAACACCGGCTTCTCTGGAAACACCATATATTTT.

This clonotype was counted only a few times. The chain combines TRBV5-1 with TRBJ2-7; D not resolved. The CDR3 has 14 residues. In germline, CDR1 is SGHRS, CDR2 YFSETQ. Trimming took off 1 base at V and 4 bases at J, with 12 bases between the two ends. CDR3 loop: CASSLQVTNYEQYF. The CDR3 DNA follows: TGCGCCAGCAGCTTGCAGGTGACGAATTACGAGCAGTACTTC.

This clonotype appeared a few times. Here the CDR3 DNA reads TGCGCCAGCAGTCAATCCGAGCGGGAGACCGTCTCCTACGAGCAGTACTTC. Translation gives CASSQSERETVSYEQYF. The rearrangement links TRBV23-1 to TRBJ2-7, with TRBD2 matching 8 bases. TRBV23-1 is filed as an ORF, its function uncertain. V shed 0 bases, J shed 0 bases, and the junction held 7 bases outside the gene matches. CDR3 size: 17 residues.

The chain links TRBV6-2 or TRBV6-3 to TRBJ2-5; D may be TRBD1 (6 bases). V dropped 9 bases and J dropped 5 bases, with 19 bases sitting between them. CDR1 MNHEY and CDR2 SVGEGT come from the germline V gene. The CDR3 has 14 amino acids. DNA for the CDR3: TGTGCCAGTGCCCGAACAGGGACCCGGGAGACCCAGTACTTC. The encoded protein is CASARTGTRETQYF.

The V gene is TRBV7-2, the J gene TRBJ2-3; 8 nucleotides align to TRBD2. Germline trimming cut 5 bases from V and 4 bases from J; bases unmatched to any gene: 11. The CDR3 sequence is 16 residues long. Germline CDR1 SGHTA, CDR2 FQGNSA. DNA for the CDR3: TGTGCCAGCAGCCCAAGACGGGGGGGAATCGCAGATACGCAGTATTTT. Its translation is CASSPRRGGIADTQYF.

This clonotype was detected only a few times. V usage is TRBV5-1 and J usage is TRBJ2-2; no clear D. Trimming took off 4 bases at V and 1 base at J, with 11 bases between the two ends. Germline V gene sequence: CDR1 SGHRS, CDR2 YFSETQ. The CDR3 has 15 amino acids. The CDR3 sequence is CASSPLTKNTGELFF. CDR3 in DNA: TGCGCCAGCAGCCCTCTAACAAAGAACACCGGGGAGCTGTTTTTT.

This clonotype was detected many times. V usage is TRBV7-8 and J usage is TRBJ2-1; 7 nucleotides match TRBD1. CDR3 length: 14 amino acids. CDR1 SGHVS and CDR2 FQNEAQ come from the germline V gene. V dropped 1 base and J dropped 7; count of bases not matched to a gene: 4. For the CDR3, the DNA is TGTGCCAGCAGCTTAGGAGGGGGCCCTAATGAGCAGTTCTTC. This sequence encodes CASSLGGGPNEQFF.

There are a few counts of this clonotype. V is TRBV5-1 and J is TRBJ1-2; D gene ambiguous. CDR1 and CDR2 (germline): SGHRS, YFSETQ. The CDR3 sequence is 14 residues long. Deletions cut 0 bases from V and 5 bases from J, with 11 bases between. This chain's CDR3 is CASSLVEGTYGYTF. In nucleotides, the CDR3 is TGCGCCAGCAGCTTGGTGGAGGGAACGTATGGCTACACCTTC.

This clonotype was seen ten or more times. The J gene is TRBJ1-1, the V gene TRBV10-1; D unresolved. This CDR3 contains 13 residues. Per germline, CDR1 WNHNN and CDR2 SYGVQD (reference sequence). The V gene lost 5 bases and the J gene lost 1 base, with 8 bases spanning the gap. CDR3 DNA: TGCGCCAGCAGTTTTAACGGGAACACTGAAGCTTTCTTT. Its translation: CASSFNGNTEAFF.

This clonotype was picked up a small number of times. CDR3 in DNA: TGCAGTGCTAGAGCTTCCACGTCTCGGCCCCAGCATTTT. Translating it yields CSARASTSRPQHF. The rearrangement uses TRBV20-1 and TRBJ1-5; D ambiguous. In germline, CDR1 is DFQATT, CDR2 SNEGSKA (reference sequence). The CDR3 is made up of 13 amino acids. V gave up 1 base and J gave up 9 bases, with 13 bases separating them.

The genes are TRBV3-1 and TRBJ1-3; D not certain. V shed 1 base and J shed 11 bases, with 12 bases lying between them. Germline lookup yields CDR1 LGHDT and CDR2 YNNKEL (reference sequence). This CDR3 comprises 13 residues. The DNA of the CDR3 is TGTGCCAGCAGCCAAGGAAGAGTCGGACCCATATATTTT. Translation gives CASSQGRVGPIYF.

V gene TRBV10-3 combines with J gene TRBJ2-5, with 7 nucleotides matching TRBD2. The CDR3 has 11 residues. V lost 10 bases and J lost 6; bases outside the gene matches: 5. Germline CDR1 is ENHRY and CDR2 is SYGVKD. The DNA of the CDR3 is TGTGCCACCCGGGACTATAAGACCCAGTACTTC. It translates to CATRDYKTQYF.

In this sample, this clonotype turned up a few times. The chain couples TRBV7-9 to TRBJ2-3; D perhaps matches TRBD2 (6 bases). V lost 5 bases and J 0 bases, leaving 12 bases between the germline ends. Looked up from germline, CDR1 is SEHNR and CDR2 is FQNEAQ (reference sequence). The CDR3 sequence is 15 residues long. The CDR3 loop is CASSPAGGSTDTQYF. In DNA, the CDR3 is TGTGCCAGCAGCCCAGCCGGGGGAAGCACAGATACGCAGTATTTT.

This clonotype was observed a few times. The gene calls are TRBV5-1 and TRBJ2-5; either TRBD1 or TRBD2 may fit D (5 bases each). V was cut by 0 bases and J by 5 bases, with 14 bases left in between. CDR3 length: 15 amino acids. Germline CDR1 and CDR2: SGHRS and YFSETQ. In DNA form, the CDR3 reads TGCGCCAGCAGCTTGGGAGGGGCGGCCCCGGAGACCCAGTACTTC. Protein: CASSLGGAAPETQYF.

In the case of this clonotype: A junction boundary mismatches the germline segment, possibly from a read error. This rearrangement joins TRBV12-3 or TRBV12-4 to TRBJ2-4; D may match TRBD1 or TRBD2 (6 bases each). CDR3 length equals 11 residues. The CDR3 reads CASSLQGRTHF. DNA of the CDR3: TGTGCCAGCAGTTTACAGGGGAGGACGCACTTC.

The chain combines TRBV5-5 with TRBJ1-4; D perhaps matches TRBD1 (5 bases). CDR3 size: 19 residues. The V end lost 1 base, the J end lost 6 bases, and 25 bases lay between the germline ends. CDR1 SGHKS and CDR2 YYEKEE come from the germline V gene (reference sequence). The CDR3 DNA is TGTGCCAGCAGCTTGTCCAAAGGGGCGCGGCCTGGGTATGATGAAAAACTGTTTTTT. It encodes CASSLSKGARPGYDEKLFF.

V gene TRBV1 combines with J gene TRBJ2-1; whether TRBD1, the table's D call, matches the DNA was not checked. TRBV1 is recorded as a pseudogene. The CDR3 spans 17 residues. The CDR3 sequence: CTSSSRGYGGPGNEQFF. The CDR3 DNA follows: TGCACCAGCAGCTCGCGTGGATACGGGGGTCCTGGGAATGAGCAGTTCTTC.

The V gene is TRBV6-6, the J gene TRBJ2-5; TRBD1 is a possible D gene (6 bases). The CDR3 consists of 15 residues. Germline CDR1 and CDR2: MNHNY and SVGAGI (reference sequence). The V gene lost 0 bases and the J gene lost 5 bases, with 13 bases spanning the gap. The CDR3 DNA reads TGTGCCAGCAGTTACTCCCAGGGGCAGAAGGAGACCCAGTACTTC. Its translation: CASSYSQGQKETQYF.

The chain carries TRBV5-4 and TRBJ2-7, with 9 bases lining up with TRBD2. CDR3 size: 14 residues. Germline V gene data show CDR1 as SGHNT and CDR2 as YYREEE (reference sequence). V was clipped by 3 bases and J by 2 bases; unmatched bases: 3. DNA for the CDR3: TGTGCCAGCAGCTCGTCTAGCGGGGCCTACGAGCAGTACTTC. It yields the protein CASSSSSGAYEQYF.

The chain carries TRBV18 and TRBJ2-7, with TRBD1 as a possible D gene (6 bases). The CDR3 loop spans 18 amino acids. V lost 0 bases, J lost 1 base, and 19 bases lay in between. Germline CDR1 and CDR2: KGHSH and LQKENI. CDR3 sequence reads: CASSPPPPGVGQSYEQYF. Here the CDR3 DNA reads TGTGCCAGCTCACCACCGCCCCCAGGGGTCGGGCAGTCCTACGAGCAGTACTTC.

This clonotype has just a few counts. CDR3: CASSPPSGYTGELFF. The CDR3 DNA reads TGTGCCAGCTCACCACCGTCAGGGTATACCGGGGAGCTGTTTTTT. The chain joins TRBV18 to TRBJ2-2, with D perhaps matching TRBD1 (5 bases). This CDR3 comprises 15 residues. In germline, CDR1 is KGHSH, CDR2 LQKENI. Trimming removed 0 bases from V and 5 bases from J, with 10 bases in between.

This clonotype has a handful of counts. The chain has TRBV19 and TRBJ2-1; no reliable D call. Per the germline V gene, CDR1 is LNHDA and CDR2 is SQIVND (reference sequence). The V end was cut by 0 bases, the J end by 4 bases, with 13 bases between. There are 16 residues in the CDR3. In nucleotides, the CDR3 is TGTGCCAGTAGTATAGATCGGGCAGGATCATACAATGAGCAGTTCTTC. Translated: CASSIDRAGSYNEQFF.

CDR3 loop: CASSLASGTGNSPLHF. The CDR3 DNA is TGCGCCAGCAGCTTGGCTTCCGGGACAGGGAATTCACCCCTCCACTTT. This rearrangement joins TRBV5-1 to TRBJ1-6, with 9 bases fitting TRBD1. V lost 0 bases to trimming and J lost 7 bases; unmatched junction nucleotides: 5. Germline CDR1 reads SGHRS; CDR2 reads YFSETQ. This CDR3 spans 16 amino acids.

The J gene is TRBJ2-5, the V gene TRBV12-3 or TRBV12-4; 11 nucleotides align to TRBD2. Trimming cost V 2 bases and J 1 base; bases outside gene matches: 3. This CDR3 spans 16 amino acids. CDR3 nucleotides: TGTGCCAGCAGTTTAAGGCTAGCGGGGGGCCAAGAGACCCAGTACTTC. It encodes CASSLRLAGGQETQYF.

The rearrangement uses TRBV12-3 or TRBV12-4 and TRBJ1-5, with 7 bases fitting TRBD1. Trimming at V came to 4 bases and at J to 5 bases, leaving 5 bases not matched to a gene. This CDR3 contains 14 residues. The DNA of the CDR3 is TGTGCCAGCAGTTCAGACAGGGTAGATCAGCCCCAGCATTTT. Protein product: CASSSDRVDQPQHF.